The 27 T cell receptor beta chains in this list originate from one sample, sequenced in a study of blood T cell repertoires in COVID-19 (dated by TCRdb to about 2020). Library creation used the immunoSEQ multiplex PCR assay. TCRdb's version of the immuneACCESS table is confined to in-frame rearrangements and falls short of the full clone set. An unresolved V gene accounts for under half of the shortfall where checked; the remainder is of unknown origin. Recorded for this sample are about 380,000 clones; about 85% of them occurred a single time. More than 3% of the sample is held by the ten biggest clonotypes. The sequencing sample was made of peripheral blood. These receptor sequences come from a woman aged 18-30 years with acute or convalescent COVID-19.

V gene TRBV18 combines with J gene TRBJ1-1; D is unresolved. Germline V gene lookup returns CDR1 KGHSH and CDR2 LQKENI. There are 16 residues in the CDR3. V was trimmed by 5 bases and J by 2 bases, leaving 18 bases between them. In nucleotides, the CDR3 is TGTGCCAGCTCATATAATACCCCAGCGGCAAACACTGAAGCTTTCTTT. Its translation: CASSYNTPAANTEAFF.

This clone occurred a few times. The chain recombines TRBV14 with TRBJ2-7, with 7 positions matching TRBD2. Germline trimming cut 3 bases from V and 2 bases from J; bases unmatched to any gene: 7. CDR1 is SGHDN and CDR2 is FVKESK in the germline V gene. The CDR3 has 15 amino acids. CDR3 nucleotide sequence: TGTGCCAGCAGCCAGTCAGCGGGGTGGGCCTACGAGCAGTACTTC. It yields the protein CASSQSAGWAYEQYF.

The V call is TRBV18, the J call TRBJ1-3, with 9 bases lining up with TRBD1. This CDR3 contains 16 residues. Germline trimming cut 5 bases from V and 0 bases from J; bases unmatched to any gene: 5. Germline V gene sequence: CDR1 KGHSH, CDR2 LQKENI. The CDR3 loop is CASSNGQGFSGNTIYF. The CDR3 coding sequence is TGTGCCAGCTCAAACGGACAGGGGTTCTCTGGAAACACCATATATTTT.

The chain uses TRBV19 and TRBJ1-2; a possible D gene is TRBD1 (6 bases). The germline gives CDR1 LNHDA, CDR2 SQIVND (reference sequence). There are 15 residues in the CDR3. Trimming took off 5 bases at V and 4 bases at J, with 17 bases between the two ends. CDR3 in DNA: TGTGCCAGTAGTCAGGACACGGACAGAGTCTATGGCTACACCTTC. The encoded protein is CASSQDTDRVYGYTF.

The chain employs TRBV5-4 and TRBJ2-7, with TRBD2 matching 10 bases. The germline CDR1 and CDR2 sequences are SGHNT and YYREEE (reference sequence). Unmatched junction bases numbered 8, after V lost 0 bases and J lost 5 bases. CDR3 length: 16 amino acids. CDR3 nucleotides: TGTGCCAGCAGCTTGGGTCTAGCGGGAGTCTTCGACGAGCAGTACTTC. Protein sequence: CASSLGLAGVFDEQYF.

The chain couples TRBV25-1 to TRBJ1-4; D perhaps matches TRBD1 (6 bases). The germline V gene has CDR1 MGHDK and CDR2 SYGVNS. The CDR3 extends over 12 amino acids. Trimming pared 8 bases from V and 8 bases from J, leaving 12 bases between. CDR3 nucleotides: TGTGCCAGCGGCAGGGGAGGGGAAAAACTGTTTTTT. It codes for CASGRGGEKLFF.

The chain combines TRBV4-1 with TRBJ1-1, with a weak D call TRBD1 (6 bases). The CDR3 contains 15 residues. Germline assignment: CDR1 MGHRA and CDR2 YSYEKL. Trimming took off 1 base at V and 1 base at J, with 10 bases between the two ends. CDR3 in DNA: TGCGCCAGCAGCCAAGTAGGACAGCGGAACACTGAAGCTTTCTTT. This encodes CASSQVGQRNTEAFF.

The V call is TRBV28, the J call TRBJ1-1; no definite D call. V shed 2 bases and J shed 5 bases, with 12 bases lying between them. The CDR3 loop spans 14 amino acids. CDR1 MDHEN and CDR2 SYDVKM come from the germline V gene. In DNA form, the CDR3 reads TGTGCCAGCAGTTTAAAAGGACGGACTACTGAAGCTTTCTTT. Amino acids: CASSLKGRTTEAFF.

The chain has TRBV6-5 and TRBJ1-1; tentatively, D is TRBD1 (5 bases). Germline CDR1 MNHEY, CDR2 SVGAGI. This CDR3 has 16 amino acids. V shed 0 bases and J shed 1 base, with 12 bases lying between them. CDR3 loop: CASSYSILGGNTEAFF. DNA of the CDR3: TGTGCCAGCAGTTACTCGATCTTGGGGGGGAACACTGAAGCTTTCTTT.

This clone has more than one count but fewer than ten. CDR3 bases: TGTGCCACTCGGGACAGCCCGACCGAAGCTTATGGCTACACCTTC. It encodes CATRDSPTEAYGYTF. The rearrangement joins TRBV28 to TRBJ1-2, with TRBD1 matching 7 bases. Trimming at V came to 10 bases and at J to 5 bases, leaving 16 bases not matched to a gene. The CDR3 extends over 15 amino acids. The germline CDR1 and CDR2 sequences are MDHEN and SYDVKM.

This chain joins TRBV7-3 and TRBJ1-5, with TRBD1 as a possible D gene (5 bases). Germline assignment: CDR1 SGHTA and CDR2 FQGTGA. V was shortened by 1 base and J by 7 bases, with 14 bases between the two germline ends. The CDR3 totals 15 residues. CDR3 protein: CASSLIGDSPQPQHF. Written as DNA, the CDR3 is TGTGCCAGCAGCTTAATAGGTGACAGTCCGCAGCCCCAGCATTTT.

The chain has TRBV11-1 and TRBJ1-1; D gene uncertain. CDR1 and CDR2 from the germline V gene are SGHAT and FQDESV (reference sequence). The length of the CDR3 is 15 residues. V lost 6 bases and J 0 bases, leaving 14 bases between the germline ends. The CDR3, as DNA: TGTGCCAGCAGGAGGGAGAAGTTGATGAACACTGAAGCTTTCTTT. This sequence encodes CASRREKLMNTEAFF.

V is TRBV3-1 (or the pseudogene TRBV3-2) and J is TRBJ1-4; the match to TRBD1 covers 12 bases. J lost 8 bases, V lost 0 bases, and 7 bases had no gene match. CDR1 and CDR2 from the germline V gene are LGHDT and YNNKEL (reference sequence). The CDR3 is 17 residues long. The CDR3 coding sequence is TGTGCCAGCAGCCAAGAGCGGGGACAGGGGGCGGTCGAAAAACTGTTTTTT. Translation: CASSQERGQGAVEKLFF.

The V call is TRBV29-1, the J call TRBJ1-2; D ambiguous. CDR1 is SQVTM and CDR2 is ANQGSEA in the germline V gene. The CDR3 spans 12 residues. The V gene lost 8 bases and the J gene lost 7 bases, with 17 bases spanning the gap. The CDR3 coding sequence is TGCAGCTCGGAGGTTTCTTCAGGTGGCTACACCTTC. Translation: CSSEVSSGGYTF. Using reference TRBV29-1 and TRBJ1-2 for the parts outside the CDR3, the full variable domain is SAVISQKPSRDICQRGTSLTIQCQVDSQVTMMFWYRQQPGQSLTLIATANQGSEATYESGFVIDKFPISRPNLTFSTLTVSNMSPEDSSIYLCSSEVSSGGYTFGSGTRLTVV.

The chain couples TRBV7-3 to TRBJ1-1; D is undetermined. From germline, CDR1 is SGHTA and CDR2 FQGTGA. The CDR3 is 15 residues long. The ends were cut back, 0 bases at V and 0 bases at J, with 8 bases in the middle. The DNA of the CDR3 is TGTGCCAGCAGCTTAACGTCGGGTATGAACACTGAAGCTTTCTTT. Its protein product is CASSLTSGMNTEAFF.

This sequence joins TRBV7-8 and TRBJ1-5, with a possible D match to TRBD1 (5 bases). The length of the CDR3 is 17 residues. V was shortened by 5 bases and J by 7 bases, with 24 bases between the two germline ends. Germline CDR1 and CDR2: SGHVS and FQNEAQ. The CDR3 DNA sequence: TGTGCCAGCAGCCCCCCCCTGGTTGGGGCGTACGAACAGCCCCAGCATTTT. Its translation is CASSPPLVGAYEQPQHF. Together with reference TRBV7-8 and TRBJ1-5, the CDR3 gives the full variable domain: GAGVSQSPRYKVAKRGQDVALRCDPISGHVSLFWYQQALGQGPEFLTYFQNEAQLDKSGLPSDRFFAERPEGSVSTLKIQRTQQEDSAVYLCASSPPLVGAYEQPQHFGDGTRLSIL.

This chain joins TRBV24-1 and TRBJ2-1; D gene uncertain. The germline gives CDR1 KGHDR, CDR2 SFDVKD. Trimming took 4 bases from V and 7 from J, leaving 7 bases between them. The CDR3 covers 12 residues. The CDR3 region has the DNA TGTGCCACCAGTGAATATAAAAATGAGCAGTTCTTC. Protein sequence: CATSEYKNEQFF.

This clone was recorded a few times. The chain is built from TRBV2 and TRBJ1-5; D may be TRBD1 (6 bases). This CDR3 is built from 14 residues. V lost 6 bases, J lost 3 bases, and 12 bases lay in between. Germline V gene data show CDR1 as SNHLY and CDR2 as FYNNEI. The CDR3, as DNA: TGTGCCAGCAGCCAACAGGGTAACAATCAGCCCCAGCATTTT. Amino acid sequence: CASSQQGNNQPQHF. The full variable domain, rest sourced from reference TRBV2 and TRBJ1-5, is EPEVTQTPSHQVTQMGQEVILRCVPISNHLYFYWYRQILGQKVEFLVSFYNNEISEKSEIFDDQFSVERPDGSNFTLKIRSTKLEDSAMYFCASSQQGNNQPQHFGDGTRLSIL.

The genes are TRBV12-3 or TRBV12-4 and TRBJ2-2; D remains unclear. The CDR3 spans 13 residues. V gave up 2 bases and J gave up 3 bases, with 4 bases separating them. The CDR3: CASSLRYTGELFF. In DNA form, the CDR3 reads TGTGCCAGCAGTTTACGGTACACCGGGGAGCTGTTTTTT.

This clone was seen only once. Germline and junction disagree at one end, which may indicate a read error. The V gene is TRBV6-6, the J gene TRBJ1-2; 9 bases are shared with TRBD1. Germline CDR1 reads MNHNY; CDR2 reads SVGAGI (reference sequence). The CDR3 totals 14 residues. In DNA, the CDR3 is TGTGCCAGCAGTTACACTCCGGGACAGGGAATTCTCACATTC. It specifies CASSYTPGQGILTF.

V gene TRBV19 combines with J gene TRBJ1-5, with 8 bases aligning to TRBD1. Germline trimming cut 4 bases from V and 4 bases from J; bases unmatched to any gene: 3. Germline CDR1 is LNHDA and CDR2 is SQIVND (reference sequence). This CDR3 has 14 residues. The CDR3 DNA follows: TGTGCCAGTAGTAGAGACAGGGGTAATCAGCCCCAGCATTTT. It encodes CASSRDRGNQPQHF.

The rearrangement links TRBV9 to TRBJ2-1; D is unclear. Germline CDR1 SGDLS, CDR2 YYNGEE. V lost 0 bases, J lost 2 bases, and 9 bases lay in between. CDR3 length equals 15 residues. The CDR3, as DNA: TGTGCCAGCAGCGTAGTCGGCGGTCCCTACAATGAGCAGTTCTTC. This codes for CASSVVGGPYNEQFF.

This rearrangement joins TRBV9 to TRBJ2-7, with 7 bases matching TRBD1. With V trimmed by 4 bases and J by 1 base, 2 bases remained unmatched. Germline CDR1 SGDLS, CDR2 YYNGEE. This CDR3 has 13 residues. This CDR3 is CASSSGQSYEQYF. The CDR3 region has the DNA TGTGCCAGCAGCTCGGGACAGTCCTACGAGCAGTACTTC. Filled out from reference TRBV9 and TRBJ2-7, the complete variable domain reads DSGVTQTPKHLITATGQRVTLRCSPRSGDLSVYWYQQSLDQGLQFLIQYYNGEERAKGNILERFSAQQFPDLHSELNLSSLELGDSALYFCASSSGQSYEQYFGPGTRLTVT.

V gene TRBV5-6 combines with J gene TRBJ1-5; 10 bases line up with TRBD1. The ends lost 4 bases at V and 2 bases at J; junction bases unmatched: 9. The CDR3 runs 17 residues. Germline assignment: CDR1 SGHDT and CDR2 YYEEEE. The CDR3 DNA follows: TGTGCCAGCAGCGCGACAGGGGGCGGGACCGGCAATCAGCCCCAGCATTTT. This gives the protein CASSATGGGTGNQPQHF.

This rearrangement joins TRBV6-6 to TRBJ1-1, with TRBD1 identical over 11 bases. V lost 7 bases, J lost 9 bases, and 7 bases stayed unmatched. CDR3 size: 13 residues. Germline assignment: CDR1 MNHNY and CDR2 SVGAGI (reference sequence). CDR3 in amino acids: CASTPDRGRKAFF. The DNA for the CDR3 is TGTGCCAGCACTCCGGACAGGGGGCGAAAAGCTTTCTTT.

V gene TRBV13 combines with J gene TRBJ2-3; tentative D call: TRBD2 (6 bases). The CDR3 length is 15 residues. Trimming left V 5 bases short and J 2 bases short, with 14 bases between. In germline, CDR1 is PRHDT, CDR2 FYEKMQ (reference sequence). CDR3: CASSLRDSYTDTQYF. The DNA for the CDR3 is TGTGCCAGCAGCCTCCGGGACTCCTACACAGATACGCAGTATTTT. Variable domain in full (rest from reference TRBV13 and TRBJ2-3): AAGVIQSPRHLIKEKRETATLKCYPIPRHDTVYWYQQGPGQDPQFLISFYEKMQSDKGSIPDRFSAQQFSDYHSELNMSSLELGDSALYFCASSLRDSYTDTQYFGPGTRLTVL.

The sample holds a few counts of this clone. V gene TRBV3-1 (or the pseudogene TRBV3-2) combines with J gene TRBJ1-5; unclear D gene. The CDR3 is made up of 13 amino acids. Trimming removed 2 bases from V and 6 bases from J, with 8 bases in between. Germline CDR1 reads LGHDT; CDR2 reads YNNKEL (reference sequence). The CDR3 region has the DNA TGTGCCAGCAGCCAATTTTCCCTTCAGCCCCAGCATTTT. As protein: CASSQFSLQPQHF.